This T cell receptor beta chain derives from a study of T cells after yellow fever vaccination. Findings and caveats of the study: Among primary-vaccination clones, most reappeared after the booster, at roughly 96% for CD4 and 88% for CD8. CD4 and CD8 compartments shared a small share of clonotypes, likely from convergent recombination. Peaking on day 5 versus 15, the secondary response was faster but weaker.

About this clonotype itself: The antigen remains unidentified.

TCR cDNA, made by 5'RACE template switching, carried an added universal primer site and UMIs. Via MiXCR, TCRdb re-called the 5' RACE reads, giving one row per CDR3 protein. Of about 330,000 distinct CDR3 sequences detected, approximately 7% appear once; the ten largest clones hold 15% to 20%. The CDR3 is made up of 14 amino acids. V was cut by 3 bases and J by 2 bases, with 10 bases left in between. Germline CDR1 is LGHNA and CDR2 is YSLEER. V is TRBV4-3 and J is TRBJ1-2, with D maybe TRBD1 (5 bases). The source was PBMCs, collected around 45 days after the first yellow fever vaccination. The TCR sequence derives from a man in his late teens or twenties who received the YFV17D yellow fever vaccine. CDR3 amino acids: CASSHRDGNYGYTF. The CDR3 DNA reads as TGCGCCAGCAGCCACAGGGATGGGAACTATGGCTACACCTTC.